This T cell receptor beta chain was sequenced for a study of vaccination effects on CD4 cells after COVID-19. In the study overall: Participants received two doses of either the BNT162b2 or mRNA-1273 vaccine. Study-level results: In the late period after vaccination, infection- and vaccine-induced clones contracted markedly.

At the end of about ten days of culture, CD4+ T cells were isolated. Vaccine recipients lacked prior SARS-CoV-2 infection and had negative nucleocapsid antibodies. Days 3 and 7 saw half the medium replaced with IL-2 medium. V was clipped by 7 bases and J by 0 bases, with 16 bases between them. The CDR3 consists of 15 residues. In germline, CDR1 is SGHTS, CDR2 YDEGEE. This clone was seen only a few times. Its antigen is unidentified. Profiled with immunoSEQ multiplex PCR; TCRdb holds only in-frame clones, not every one. The profile shows around 41,000 clones, roughly 82% of them singletons. The TCR sequence derives from a human donor who received a COVID-19 vaccine. This specimen was CD4+ T cells from PBMCs cultured without peptide, taken before COVID-19 vaccination. This chain joins TRBV5-8 and TRBJ2-5; weak D call: TRBD1 (6 bases). The CDR3 DNA reads as TGTGCCAGCTCGGGACAAGGGGGATACCAAGAGACCCAGTACTTC. Translation: CASSGQGGYQETQYF.